This TCR beta chain was retrieved from a study of shared clonotypes between healthy human individuals. About the study: In total, the donors were a couple of women and a few men aged 18 to 49.

Evenly divided among several immunoSEQ plates was the genomic DNA of each subset. Here immunoSEQ multiplex PCR was the method, and the copy in TCRdb shows in-frame clones only, minus some. The sample carries about 1 million clones, around 74% recorded once. A note on this clone: Its specificity is not known.

Study-wide points: Sample collection involved blood only; tissue repertoires are likely different.

This CDR3 region has 13 residues. V was shortened by 6 bases and J by 4 bases, with 15 bases between the two germline ends. Germline V gene sequence: CDR1 SQVTM, CDR2 ANQGSEA. The TCR sequence derives from a man between 18 and 29 years old in good health. Material: memory CD4+ T cells sorted from blood. Subset reported: CD45RA-negative fraction. The J gene is TRBJ1-1, the V gene TRBV29-1; TRBD1 is a possible D gene (5 bases). The DNA of the CDR3 is TGCAGCGTCCCAGGGTTGGGGAGCACTGAAGCTTTCTTT. Translating it yields CSVPGLGSTEAFF.